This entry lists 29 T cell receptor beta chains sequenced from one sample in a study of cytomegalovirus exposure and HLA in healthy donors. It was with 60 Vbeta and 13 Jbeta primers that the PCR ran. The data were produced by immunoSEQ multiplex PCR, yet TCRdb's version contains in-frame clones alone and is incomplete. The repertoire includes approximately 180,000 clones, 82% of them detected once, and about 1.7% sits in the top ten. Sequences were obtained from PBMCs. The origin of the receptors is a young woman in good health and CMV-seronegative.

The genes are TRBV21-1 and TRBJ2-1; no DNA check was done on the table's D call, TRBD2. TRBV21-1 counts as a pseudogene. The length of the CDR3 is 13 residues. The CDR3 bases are TGTGCCGCTCAGCGGGATAGGACCGATGAGCAGTTCTTC. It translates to CAAQRDRTDEQFF.

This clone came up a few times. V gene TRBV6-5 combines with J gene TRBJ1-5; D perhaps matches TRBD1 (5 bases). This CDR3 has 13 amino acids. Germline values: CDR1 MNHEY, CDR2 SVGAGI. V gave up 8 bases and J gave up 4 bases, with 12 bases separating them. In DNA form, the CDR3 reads TGTGCCAGCCGTTTGGGGGGAAATCAGCCCCAGCATTTT. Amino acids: CASRLGGNQPQHF.

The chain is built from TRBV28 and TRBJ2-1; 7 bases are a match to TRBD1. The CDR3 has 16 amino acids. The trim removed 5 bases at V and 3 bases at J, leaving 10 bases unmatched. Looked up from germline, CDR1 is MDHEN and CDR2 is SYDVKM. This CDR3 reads CASSPGDRAHYNEQFF. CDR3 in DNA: TGTGCCAGCAGTCCAGGAGACAGGGCCCACTACAATGAGCAGTTCTTC.

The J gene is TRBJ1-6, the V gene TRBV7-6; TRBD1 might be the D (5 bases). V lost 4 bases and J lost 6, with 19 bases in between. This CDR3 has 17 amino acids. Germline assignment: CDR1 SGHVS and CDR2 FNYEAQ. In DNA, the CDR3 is TGTGCCAGCAGCTCAGAGCAGGGTGGGAGGCTTAATTCACCCCTCCACTTT. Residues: CASSSEQGGRLNSPLHF. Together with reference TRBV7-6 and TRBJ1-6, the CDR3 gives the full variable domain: GAGVSQSPRYKVTKRGQDVALRCDPISGHVSLYWYRQALGQGPEFLTYFNYEAQQDKSGLPNDRFSAERPEGSISTLTIQRTEQRDSAMYRCASSSEQGGRLNSPLHFGNGTRLTVT.

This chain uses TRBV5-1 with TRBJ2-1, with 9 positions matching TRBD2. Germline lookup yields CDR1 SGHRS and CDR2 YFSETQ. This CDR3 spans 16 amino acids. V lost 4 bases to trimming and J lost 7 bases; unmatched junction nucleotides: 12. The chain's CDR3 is CASSPGRGGRENEQFF. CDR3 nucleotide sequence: TGCGCCAGCAGCCCGGGAAGGGGCGGGAGGGAAAATGAGCAGTTCTTC.

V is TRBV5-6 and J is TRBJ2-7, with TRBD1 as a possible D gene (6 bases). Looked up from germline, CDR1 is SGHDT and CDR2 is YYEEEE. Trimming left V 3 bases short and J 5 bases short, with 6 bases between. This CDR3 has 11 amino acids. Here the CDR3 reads CASSYRDEQYF. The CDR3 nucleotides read TGTGCCAGCAGCTACAGGGACGAGCAGTACTTC.

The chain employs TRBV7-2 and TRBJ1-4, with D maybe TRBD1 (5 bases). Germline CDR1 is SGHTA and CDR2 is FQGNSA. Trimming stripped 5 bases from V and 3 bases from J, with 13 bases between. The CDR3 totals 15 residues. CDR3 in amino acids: CASSPSGGSNEKLFF. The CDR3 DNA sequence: TGTGCCAGCAGCCCCTCCGGGGGGTCTAATGAAAAACTGTTTTTT.

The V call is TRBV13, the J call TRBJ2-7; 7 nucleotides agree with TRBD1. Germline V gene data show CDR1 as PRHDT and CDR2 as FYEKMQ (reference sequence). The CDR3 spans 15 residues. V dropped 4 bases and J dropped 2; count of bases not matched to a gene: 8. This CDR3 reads CASSSRDRLTYEQYF. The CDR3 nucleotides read TGTGCCAGCAGCTCGAGGGACAGACTAACCTACGAGCAGTACTTC.

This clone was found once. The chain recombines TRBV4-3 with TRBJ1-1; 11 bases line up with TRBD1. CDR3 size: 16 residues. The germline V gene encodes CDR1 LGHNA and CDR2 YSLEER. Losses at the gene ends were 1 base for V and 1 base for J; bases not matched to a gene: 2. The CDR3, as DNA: TGCGCCAGCAGCCAAGGGACAGGGGGCTGGAACACTGAAGCTTTCTTT. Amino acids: CASSQGTGGWNTEAFF.

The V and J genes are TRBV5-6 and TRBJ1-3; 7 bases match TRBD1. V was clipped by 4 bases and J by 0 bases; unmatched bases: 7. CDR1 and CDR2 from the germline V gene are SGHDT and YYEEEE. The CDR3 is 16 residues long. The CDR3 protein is CASSPRGQISGNTIYF. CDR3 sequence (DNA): TGTGCCAGCAGCCCGCGGGGACAGATCTCTGGAAACACCATATATTTT.

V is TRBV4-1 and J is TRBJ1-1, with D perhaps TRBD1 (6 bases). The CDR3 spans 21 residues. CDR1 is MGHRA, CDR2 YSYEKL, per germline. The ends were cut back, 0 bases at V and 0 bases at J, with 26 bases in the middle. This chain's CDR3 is CASSQDPGFWTPKGVNTEAFF. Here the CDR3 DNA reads TGCGCCAGCAGCCAAGATCCCGGTTTCTGGACCCCTAAGGGGGTGAACACTGAAGCTTTCTTT.

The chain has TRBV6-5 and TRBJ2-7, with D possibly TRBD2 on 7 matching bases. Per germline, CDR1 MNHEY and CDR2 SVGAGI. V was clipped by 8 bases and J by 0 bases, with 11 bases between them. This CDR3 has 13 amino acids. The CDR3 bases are TGTGCCAGCGAAGGGGGGGACTCCTACGAGCAGTACGTC. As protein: CASEGGDSYEQYV.

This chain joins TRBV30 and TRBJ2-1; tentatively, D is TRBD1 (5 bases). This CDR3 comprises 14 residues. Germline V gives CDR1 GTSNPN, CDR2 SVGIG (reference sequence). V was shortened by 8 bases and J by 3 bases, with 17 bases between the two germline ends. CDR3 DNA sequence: TGTGCCAGTTCAGGGTTGAAGGGCTACAATGAGCAGTTCTTC. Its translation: CASSGLKGYNEQFF.

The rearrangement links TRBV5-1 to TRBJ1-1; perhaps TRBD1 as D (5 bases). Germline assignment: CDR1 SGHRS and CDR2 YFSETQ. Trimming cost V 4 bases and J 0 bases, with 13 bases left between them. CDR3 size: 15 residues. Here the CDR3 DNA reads TGCGCCAGCAGCGAAGGGGTCCCGGTGAACACTGAAGCTTTCTTT. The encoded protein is CASSEGVPVNTEAFF.

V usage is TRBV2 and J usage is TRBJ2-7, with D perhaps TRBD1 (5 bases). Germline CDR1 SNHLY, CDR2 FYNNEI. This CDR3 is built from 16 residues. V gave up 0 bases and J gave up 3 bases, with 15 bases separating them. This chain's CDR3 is CASSEARTLQVYEQYV. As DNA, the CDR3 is TGTGCCAGCAGTGAAGCCCGTACCCTACAGGTCTACGAGCAGTACGTC.

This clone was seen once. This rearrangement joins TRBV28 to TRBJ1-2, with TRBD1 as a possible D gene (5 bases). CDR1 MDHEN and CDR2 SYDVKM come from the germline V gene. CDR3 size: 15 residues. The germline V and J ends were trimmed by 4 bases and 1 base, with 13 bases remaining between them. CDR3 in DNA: TGTGCCAGCAGTTCCCCGGGGGAGGGTAACTATGGCTACACCTTC. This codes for CASSSPGEGNYGYTF.

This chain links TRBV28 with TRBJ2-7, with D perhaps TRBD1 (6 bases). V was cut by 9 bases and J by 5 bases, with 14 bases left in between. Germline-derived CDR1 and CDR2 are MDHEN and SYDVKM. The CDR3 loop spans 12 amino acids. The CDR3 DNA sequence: TGTGCCAGTAGTGACAGGTCAGACGAGCAGTACGTC. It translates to CASSDRSDEQYV.

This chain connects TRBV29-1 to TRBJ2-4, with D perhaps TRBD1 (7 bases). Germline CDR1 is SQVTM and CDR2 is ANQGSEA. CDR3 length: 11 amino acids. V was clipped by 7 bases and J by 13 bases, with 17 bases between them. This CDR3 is CSALEGGQQYF. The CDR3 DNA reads TGCAGCGCCCTGGAGGGGGGACAGCAGTACTTC.

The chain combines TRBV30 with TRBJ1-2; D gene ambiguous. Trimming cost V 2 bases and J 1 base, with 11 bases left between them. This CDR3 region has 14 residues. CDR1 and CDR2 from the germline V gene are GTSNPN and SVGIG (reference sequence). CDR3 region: CAWSLGRGNYGYTF. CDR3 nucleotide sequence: TGTGCCTGGAGTCTCGGACGGGGTAACTATGGCTACACCTTC.

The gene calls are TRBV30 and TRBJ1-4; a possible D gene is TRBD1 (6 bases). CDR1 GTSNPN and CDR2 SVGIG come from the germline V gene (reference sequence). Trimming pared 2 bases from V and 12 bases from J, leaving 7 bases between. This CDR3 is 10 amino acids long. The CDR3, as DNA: TGTGCCTGGAGTAAGGGGGAACTGTTTTTT. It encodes CAWSKGELFF.

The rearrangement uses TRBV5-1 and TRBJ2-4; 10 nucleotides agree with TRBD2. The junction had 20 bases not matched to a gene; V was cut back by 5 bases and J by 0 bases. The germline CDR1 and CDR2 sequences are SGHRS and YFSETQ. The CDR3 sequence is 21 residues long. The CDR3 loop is CASSFPGPSGRARLAKNIQYF. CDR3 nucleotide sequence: TGCGCCAGCAGTTTCCCCGGGCCAAGCGGGAGGGCCAGGTTAGCCAAAAACATTCAGTACTTC. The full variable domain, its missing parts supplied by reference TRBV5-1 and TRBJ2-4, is KAGVTQTPRYLIKTRGQQVTLSCSPISGHRSVSWYQQTPGQGLQFLFEYFSETQRNKGNFPGRFSGRQFSNSRSEMNVSTLELGDSALYLCASSFPGPSGRARLAKNIQYFGAGTRLSVL.

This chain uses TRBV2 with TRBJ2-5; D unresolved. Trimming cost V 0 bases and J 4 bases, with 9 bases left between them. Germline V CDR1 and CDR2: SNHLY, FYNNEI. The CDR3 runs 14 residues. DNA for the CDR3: TGTGCCAGCAGTGAAGCGCCAGTATCAGAGACCCAGTACTTC. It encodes CASSEAPVSETQYF.

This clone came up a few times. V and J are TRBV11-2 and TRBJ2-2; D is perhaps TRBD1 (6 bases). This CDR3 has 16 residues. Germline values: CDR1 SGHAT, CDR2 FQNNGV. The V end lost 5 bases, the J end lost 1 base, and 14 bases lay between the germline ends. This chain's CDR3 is CASSPQGLLNTGELFF. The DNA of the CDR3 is TGTGCCAGCAGCCCCCAGGGGCTCCTGAACACCGGGGAGCTGTTTTTT.

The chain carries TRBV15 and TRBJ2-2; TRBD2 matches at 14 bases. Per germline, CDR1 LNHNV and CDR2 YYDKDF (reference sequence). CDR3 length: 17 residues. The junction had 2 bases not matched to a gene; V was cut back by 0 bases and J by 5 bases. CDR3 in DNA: TGTGCCACCAGCAGAGAAGGGACTAGCGGGAGTACCGGGGAGCTGTTTTTT. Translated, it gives CATSREGTSGSTGELFF.

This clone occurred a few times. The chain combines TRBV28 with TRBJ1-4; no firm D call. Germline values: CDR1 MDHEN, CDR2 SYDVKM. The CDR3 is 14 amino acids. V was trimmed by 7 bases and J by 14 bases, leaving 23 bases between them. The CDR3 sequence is CASNDGVGVKTLFF. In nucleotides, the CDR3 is TGTGCCAGCAATGACGGGGTCGGGGTAAAAACTCTGTTTTTT.

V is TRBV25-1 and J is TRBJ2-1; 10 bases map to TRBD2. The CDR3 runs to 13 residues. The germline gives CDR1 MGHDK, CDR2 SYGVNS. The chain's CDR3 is CLKGTSVANEQFF. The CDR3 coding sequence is TGTTTAAAAGGGACTAGCGTCGCCAATGAGCAGTTCTTC.

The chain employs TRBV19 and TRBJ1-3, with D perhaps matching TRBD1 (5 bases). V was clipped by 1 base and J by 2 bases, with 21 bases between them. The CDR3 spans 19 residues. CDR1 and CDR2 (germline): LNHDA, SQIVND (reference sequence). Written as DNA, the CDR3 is TGTGCCAGTAGTATAGCCCCCCATACGACAGTTCAAGCTGGAAACACCATATATTTT. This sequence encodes CASSIAPHTTVQAGNTIYF.

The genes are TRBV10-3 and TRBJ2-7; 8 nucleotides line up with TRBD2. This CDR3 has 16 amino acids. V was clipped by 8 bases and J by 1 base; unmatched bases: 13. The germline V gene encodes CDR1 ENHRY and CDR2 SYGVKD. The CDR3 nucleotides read TGTGCCATCCTACGACTAGCGCCCGTTGTTTCCTACGAGCAGTACTTC. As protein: CAILRLAPVVSYEQYF.

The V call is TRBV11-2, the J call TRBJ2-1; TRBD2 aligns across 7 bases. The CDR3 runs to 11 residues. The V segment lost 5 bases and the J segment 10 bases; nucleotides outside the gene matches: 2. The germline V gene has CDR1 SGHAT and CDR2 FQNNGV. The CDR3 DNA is TGTGCCAGCAGCCGGGAGGAAGAGCAGTTCTTC. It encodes CASSREEEQFF.